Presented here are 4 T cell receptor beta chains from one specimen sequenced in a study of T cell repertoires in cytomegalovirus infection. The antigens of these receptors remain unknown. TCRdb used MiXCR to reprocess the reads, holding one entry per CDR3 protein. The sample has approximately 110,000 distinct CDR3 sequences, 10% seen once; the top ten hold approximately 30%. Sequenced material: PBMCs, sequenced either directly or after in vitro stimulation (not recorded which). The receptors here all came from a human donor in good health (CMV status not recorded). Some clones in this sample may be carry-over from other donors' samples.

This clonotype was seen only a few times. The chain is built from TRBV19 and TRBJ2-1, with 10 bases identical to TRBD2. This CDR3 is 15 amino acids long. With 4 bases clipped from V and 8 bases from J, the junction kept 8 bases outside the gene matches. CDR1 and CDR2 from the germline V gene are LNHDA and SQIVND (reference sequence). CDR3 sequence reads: CASSTSLAGVYEQFF. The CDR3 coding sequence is TGTGCCAGTAGTACCTCCCTAGCGGGAGTCTATGAGCAGTTCTTC.

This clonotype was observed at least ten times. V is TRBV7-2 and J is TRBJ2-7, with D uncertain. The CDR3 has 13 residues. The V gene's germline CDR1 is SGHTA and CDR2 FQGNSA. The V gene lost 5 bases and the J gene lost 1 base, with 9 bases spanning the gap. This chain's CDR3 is CASSRLTSYEQYF. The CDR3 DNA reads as TGTGCCAGCAGCAGACTGACGTCCTACGAGCAGTACTTC.

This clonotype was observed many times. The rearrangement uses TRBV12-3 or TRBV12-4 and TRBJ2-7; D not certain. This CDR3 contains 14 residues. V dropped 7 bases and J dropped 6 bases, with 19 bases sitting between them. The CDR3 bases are TGTGCCAGCACCGCCTACGTGGGGAACCCCGAGCAGTACTTC. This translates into CASTAYVGNPEQYF.

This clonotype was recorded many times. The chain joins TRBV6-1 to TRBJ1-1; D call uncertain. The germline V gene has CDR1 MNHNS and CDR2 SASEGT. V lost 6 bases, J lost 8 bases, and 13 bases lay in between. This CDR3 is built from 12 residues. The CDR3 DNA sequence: TGTGCCAGCAGAGGAGACCTAGTGGAAGCTTTCTTT. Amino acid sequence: CASRGDLVEAFF.